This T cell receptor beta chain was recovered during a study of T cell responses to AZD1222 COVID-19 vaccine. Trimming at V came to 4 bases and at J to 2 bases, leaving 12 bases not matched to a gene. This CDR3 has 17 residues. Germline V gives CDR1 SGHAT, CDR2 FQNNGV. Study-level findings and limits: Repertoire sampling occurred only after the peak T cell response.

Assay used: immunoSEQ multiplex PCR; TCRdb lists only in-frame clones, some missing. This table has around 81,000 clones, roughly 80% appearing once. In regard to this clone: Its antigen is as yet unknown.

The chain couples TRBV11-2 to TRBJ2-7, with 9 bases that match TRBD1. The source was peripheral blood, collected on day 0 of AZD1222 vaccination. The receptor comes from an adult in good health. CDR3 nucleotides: TGTGCCAGCAGCTCATACGCGGCGACAGGGGGGACCTACGAGCAGTACTTC. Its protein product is CASSSYAATGGTYEQYF. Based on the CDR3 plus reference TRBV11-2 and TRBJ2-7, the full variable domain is EAGVAQSPRYKIIEKRQSVAFWCNPISGHATLYWYQQILGQGPKLLIQFQNNGVVDDSQLPKDRFSAERLKGVDSTLKIQPAKLEDSAVYLCASSSYAATGGTYEQYFGPGTRLTVT.